Listed below are T cell receptor beta chains from one sample, sequenced in a study of blood T cell repertoires in COVID-19. Here immunoSEQ multiplex PCR was the method, and the copy in TCRdb shows in-frame clones only, minus some. The data contain under 200,000 clones, 83% of them singletons. The sequenced material came from peripheral blood. These receptors were obtained from a woman of 80 years or more with acute or convalescent COVID-19. CDR3s include the opening cysteine and the closing phenylalanine or tryptophan. A D gene is named only where the DNA matches it firmly. Where a row states a size, it is once, few, many or the class of an expanded clone; other rows omit it.

v_gene	j_gene	d_gene	abundance	CDR3nt	CDR3aa
TRBV7-2	TRBJ2-7	TRBD2	NA	TGTGCCAGCAGCTTAGTCGGAGCGGGGGTCCTGAGCTACGAGCAGTACTTC	CASSLVGAGVLSYEQYF
TRBV11-2	TRBJ2-7	TRBD1	NA	TGTGCCAGCAGCTTAGATCTCAACAGGGGGTCCTACGAGCAGTACTTC	CASSLDLNRGSYEQYF
TRBV30	TRBJ2-7	TRBD1	NA	TGTGCCTGTCGGTGGGGGACAGGCTTTGGCGAGCAGTACTTC	CACRWGTGFGEQYF
TRBV7-9	TRBJ1-3	TRBD1	once	TGTGCCAGCAGCCAGGGGGGAATTGGAAACACCATATATTTT	CASSQGGIGNTIYF
TRBV29-1	TRBJ2-4	TRBD2	few	TGCAGCGTTGAACTCCGACTAGCGGGAGGGCTAAAAAACATTCAGTACTTC	CSVELRLAGGLKNIQYF
TRBV10-3	TRBJ1-3	TRBD1	NA	TGTGCCATCAGTGTCAGCAAGGGACAGAGCTCTGGAAACACCATATATTTT	CAISVSKGQSSGNTIYF
TRBV28	TRBJ1-1	TRBD1	NA	TGTGCCAGCAGTGCGACAGGGGTGAACACTGAAGCTTTCTTT	CASSATGVNTEAFF
TRBV10-3	TRBJ1-2	TRBD1	few	TGTGCCATCAGTGGAATAGACAGGGGAGATGGCTACACCTTC	CAISGIDRGDGYTF
TRBV5-6	TRBJ1-4	TRBD1	NA	TGTGCCAGCAGCTTGAACAGGGGGATTAATGAAAAACTGTTTTTT	CASSLNRGINEKLFF
TRBV5-1	TRBJ1-4	NA	NA	TGCGCCAGCCGCACGGGGACAACTAATGAAAAACTGTTTTTT	CASRTGTTNEKLFF
TRBV3-1/TRBV3-2	TRBJ1-4	NA	few	TGTGCCAGCAGCCAAGAACGAAGGGGATCAACTAATGAAAAACTGTTTTTT	CASSQERRGSTNEKLFF
TRBV7-6	TRBJ2-2	NA	once	TGTGCCAGCAGCTTACGCCCCCCATTGGCAGAGGTGGTTGGTGGGGAGCTGTTTTTT	CASSLRPPLAEVVGGELFF
TRBV5-1	TRBJ2-7	NA	NA	TGCGCCAGCAGTACTACAGGTTCCTACGAGCAGTACTTC	CASSTTGSYEQYF
TRBV30	TRBJ2-5	NA	once	TGTGCAACGGGAGCCCAAGAGACCCAGTACTTC	CATGAQETQYF
TRBV7-6	TRBJ1-4	TRBD1	NA	TGTGCCAGCAGCCCGAGACAGGGACCAGGGGAAAAACTGTTTTTT	CASSPRQGPGEKLFF
TRBV6-5	TRBJ1-1	NA	NA	TGTGCCAGCAACCCCTTTGGCGGCAGTACTGAAGCTTTCTTT	CASNPFGGSTEAFF
TRBV29-1	TRBJ2-7	TRBD2	NA	TGCAGCGTTGAGTGGACTAGCGGGCTAGGGGCCGTCTACGAGCAGTACTTC	CSVEWTSGLGAVYEQYF
TRBV28	TRBJ2-7	NA	NA	TGTGCCAGCAGTTTCCGCAGCTCCTACGAGCAGTACTTC	CASSFRSSYEQYF
TRBV9	TRBJ2-3	TRBD1	NA	TGTGCCAGCAGCTCAAGACCCGGGACAGGAATATCGGGGCTCACAGATACGCAGTATTTT	CASSSRPGTGISGLTDTQYF
TRBV9	TRBJ1-1	TRBD1	NA	TGTGCCAGCAGCCCAACGGGACAGTACACTGAAGCTTTCTTT	CASSPTGQYTEAFF
TRBV19	TRBJ1-3	NA	NA	TGTGCCAGCGAGAATGATGGAAACACCATATATTTT	CASENDGNTIYF
TRBV21-1	TRBJ1-1	NA	NA	TGTGCCAGACAAAGACAGATATTGAACACTGAAGCTTTCTTT	CARQRQILNTEAFF
TRBV28	TRBJ2-7	TRBD1	few	TGTGCCAGCAGTTCCCCGGGACAGGGAACCTACGAGCAGTACTTC	CASSSPGQGTYEQYF
TRBV28	TRBJ1-6	NA	NA	TGTGCCAGCAGTTACCAGCGTAATTCACCCCTCCACTTT	CASSYQRNSPLHF
TRBV18	TRBJ2-1	NA	NA	TGTGCCAGCTCACCAGGGGGCGATGAGCAGTTCTTC	CASSPGGDEQFF
TRBV7-9	TRBJ2-5	TRBD2	NA	TGTGCCAGCAGCTTAGCGGGGGGGTTAGAGACCCAGTACTTC	CASSLAGGLETQYF
TRBV14	TRBJ1-1	NA	NA	TGTGCCAGCAGCCAAGAGAGGGCCCTGAACACTGAAGCTTTCTTT	CASSQERALNTEAFF
TRBV18	TRBJ2-1	NA	NA	TGTGCCAGCTCACTCCGGGATAATGAGCAGTTCTTC	CASSLRDNEQFF
TRBV7-2	TRBJ1-1	NA	NA	TGTGCCAGCAGCTTAACCAGGGGAGGGGGGAACACTGAAGCTTTCTTT	CASSLTRGGGNTEAFF
TRBV4-1	TRBJ2-3	TRBD2	NA	TGCGCCAGCAGAAGGAGGGCGGGGGGCACAGATACGCAGTATTTT	CASRRRAGGTDTQYF
TRBV7-9	TRBJ2-3	TRBD2	NA	TGTGCCAGCAGCTCCTTAGCGGGAAACGCAGATACGCAGTATTTT	CASSSLAGNADTQYF
TRBV18	TRBJ2-5	TRBD2	once	TGTGCCAGCTCAAGTAGCGGGGAAGAGACCCAGTACTTC	CASSSSGEETQYF
TRBV7-8	TRBJ1-2	NA	NA	TGTGCCAGCAGCTTAGCGCAGGCAGAAGGTGGCTACACCTTC	CASSLAQAEGGYTF
TRBV19	TRBJ2-7	NA	NA	TGTGCCAGTAGTATTCCCTCAGTTCCCTACGAGCAGTACTTC	CASSIPSVPYEQYF
TRBV7-2	TRBJ1-4	NA	NA	TGTGCCAGCAGCATCCGGGGCACCGCGGGGGAAAAACTGTTTTTT	CASSIRGTAGEKLFF
TRBV6-1	TRBJ2-5	NA	NA	TGTGCCAGCAGTGACCCCGGTGTTCTTCAAGAGACCCAGTACTTC	CASSDPGVLQETQYF
TRBV5-6	TRBJ2-3	TRBD2	NA	TGTGCCAGACCAAAGCGGCGGGAGACAGATACGCAGTATTTT	CARPKRRETDTQYF
TRBV5-1	TRBJ2-3	NA	NA	TGCGCCAGCAGCTTGGATCCGGGAATGGATACGCAGTATTTT	CASSLDPGMDTQYF
TRBV6-2/TRBV6-3	TRBJ2-3	TRBD1	NA	TGTGCCAGCAGTTACCCTAGGGACAGGGGCCACGAAGATACGCAGTATTTT	CASSYPRDRGHEDTQYF
TRBV7-3	TRBJ2-4	TRBD2	NA	TGTGCCAGCAGCCCACAGCGGGGGCTCGTCCTGTACTTC	CASSPQRGLVLYF
TRBV5-5	TRBJ1-2	NA	NA	TGTGCCAGCAGTGGAGGGGCCCAAGGCTACACCTTC	CASSGGAQGYTF
TRBV24-1	TRBJ1-2	NA	NA	TGTGCCACCAGTGATTTTCAGGGTAATGGCTACACCTTC	CATSDFQGNGYTF
TRBV11-2	TRBJ2-5	TRBD1	NA	TGTGCCAGCAGCTTAGGGACAGGGGCCCAAGAGACCCAGTACTTC	CASSLGTGAQETQYF
TRBV30	TRBJ2-7	TRBD1	NA	TGTGCCTGGAGAATCGCCCTTGGGACAGGGGGTTACTACGAGCAATACTTC	CAWRIALGTGGYYEQYF
TRBV4-1	TRBJ1-4	NA	NA	TGCGCCAGCAGCCAGGGGAGGCCGGGGGAAAAACTGTTTTTT	CASSQGRPGEKLFF
TRBV5-4	TRBJ2-5	TRBD1	NA	TGTGCCAGCAGCAGGACAGGGAGAAGCGAAGAGACCCAGTACTTC	CASSRTGRSEETQYF
TRBV4-3	TRBJ1-3	TRBD1	NA	TGCGCCAGGCCGGAGGGGGCCAACTCTGGAAACACCATATATTTT	CARPEGANSGNTIYF
TRBV19	TRBJ1-5	NA	NA	TGTGCCAGTAGTGGGGGCCCAAACCCGAAGGGCCCACATAGCAATCAGCCCCAGCATTTT	CASSGGPNPKGPHSNQPQHF
TRBV4-3	TRBJ1-1	NA	NA	TGCGCCAGCAGCCAATACTGGGGCACGAACACTGAAGCTTTCTTT	CASSQYWGTNTEAFF
TRBV5-1	TRBJ1-2	TRBD1	NA	TGCGCCAGCAGCTTGGGGACAGGGGATGGCTACACCTTC	CASSLGTGDGYTF
TRBV30	TRBJ2-1	TRBD2	NA	TGTGCCTGGAGTGTCACTAGCGGGGGGCATGAGCAGTTCTTC	CAWSVTSGGHEQFF
TRBV27	TRBJ1-5	NA	NA	TGTGCCAGCTCCGACAGGACCCTTAGGCCCCAGCATTTT	CASSDRTLRPQHF
TRBV5-8	TRBJ2-5	NA	NA	TGTGCCAGCAGCTTGCTTCCTGCGGAAGAGACCCAGTACTTC	CASSLLPAEETQYF
TRBV5-4	TRBJ2-7	NA	many	TGTGCCAGCAGCTTGGTAACAGGGTCCCACGAGCAGTACTTC	CASSLVTGSHEQYF